The TCR beta chain under discussion was sequenced for a study of blood T cells in healthy people across ages. Between the trimmed V and J ends, which lost 3 bases and 16 bases, there was a span of 18 bases. CDR3 size: 13 residues. CDR1 MGHRA and CDR2 YSYEKL come from the germline V gene. Sample-barcoded 5' priming and a J-beta primer mix drove a second PCR of 7 to 11 cycles. TCRdb re-derived calls from the 5' RACE reads in MiXCR, one entry per CDR3 protein. This sample has approximately 600,000 distinct CDR3 sequences, with 58% found just once. The specimen sequenced was blood. The sequence came from a man in his 60s in good health. The V gene is TRBV4-1, the J gene TRBJ1-4; D may be TRBD1 (6 bases). The CDR3: CASSQTPGTMPFF. The CDR3 coding sequence is TGCGCCAGCAGCCAGACCCCCGGGACAATGCCGTTTTTT.